The 12 T cell receptor beta chains presented below share a single source sample, sequenced in a study of vaccination and CD4 T cells after COVID-19. Cultured CD4+ T cells had their DNA profiled by the Oncomine TCR Beta short-read assay. TCRdb reanalysed the PCR reads using MiXCR and keeps one entry per CDR3 protein. The table records 20,000 to 25,000 distinct CDR3 sequences, roughly two fifths of them present only once. No antigen has been assigned to these receptors. Described treatment: roughly 11-day PBMC culture with coronavirus spike peptide pools or control peptides (ViraFEST assay). What was sequenced was CD4+ T cells from blood, cultured in vitro. These receptors all stem from a human donor who had recovered from COVID-19.

The J gene is TRBJ1-1, the V gene TRBV2; D perhaps matches TRBD1 (5 bases). The germline CDR1 and CDR2 sequences are SNHLY and FYNNEI. Trimming removed 2 bases from V and 3 bases from J, with 22 bases in between. The CDR3 extends over 18 amino acids. The CDR3 reads CASSESNWAGGADTEAFF. CDR3 DNA: TGTGCCAGCAGTGAATCGAATTGGGCGGGGGGTGCGGACACTGAAGCTTTCTTT.

This chain joins TRBV7-9 and TRBJ2-1; TRBD1 is a possible D gene (6 bases). Germline CDR1 is SEHNR and CDR2 is FQNEAQ (reference sequence). The CDR3 is made up of 15 amino acids. V was clipped by 2 bases and J by 0 bases, with 8 bases between them. In DNA, the CDR3 is TGTGCCAGCAGCTTATTGGGGGCCTCCTACAATGAGCAGTTCTTC. Encoded protein: CASSLLGASYNEQFF.

The rearrangement uses TRBV6-1 and TRBJ1-2; 7 bases align to TRBD1. Germline V CDR1 and CDR2: MNHNS, SASEGT. V lost 4 bases and J lost 6; bases outside the gene matches: 8. The CDR3 contains 14 residues. The CDR3 coding sequence is TGTGCCAGCAGTGGCATAGGGGGCCTGGATGGCTACACCTTC. Translation gives CASSGIGGLDGYTF.

The chain couples TRBV6-1 to TRBJ1-2; D gene ambiguous. The CDR3 contains 13 residues. The V gene's germline CDR1 is MNHNS and CDR2 SASEGT. The germline V and J ends were trimmed by 5 bases and 4 bases, with 11 bases remaining between them. CDR3: CASSLLGVYGYTF. CDR3 DNA sequence: TGTGCCAGCAGTCTCCTAGGAGTCTATGGCTACACCTTC.

This clonotype was counted between two and nine times. This chain uses TRBV11-3 with TRBJ1-1; D not certain. V lost 2 bases and J lost 8, with 9 bases in between. The CDR3 has 12 amino acids. Germline V lookup: CDR1 SGHNT, CDR2 YENEEA. The DNA for the CDR3 is TGTGCCAGCAGCTTACGGACGGGGGAAGCTTTCTTT. This sequence encodes CASSLRTGEAFF.

This rearrangement joins TRBV25-1 to TRBJ1-2; D ambiguous. Per the germline V gene, CDR1 is MGHDK and CDR2 is SYGVNS. V lost 3 bases, J lost 4 bases, and 12 bases lay in between. This CDR3 has 14 residues. The DNA of the CDR3 is TGTGCCAGCAGTGAGTTAAGGGCCTCCTATGGCTACACCTTC. Translation: CASSELRASYGYTF.

V usage is TRBV12-3 or TRBV12-4 and J usage is TRBJ2-3; 8 nucleotides agree with TRBD2. This CDR3 contains 15 residues. Germline trimming cut 6 bases from V and 2 bases from J; bases unmatched to any gene: 7. The CDR3 protein is CASSTGLALTDTQYF. Written as DNA, the CDR3 is TGTGCCAGCAGCACCGGACTAGCCCTCACAGATACGCAGTATTTT.

This clonotype was seen more than once but under ten times. The chain couples TRBV2 to TRBJ2-7, with D perhaps assigned TRBD1 or TRBD2 (5 bases each). This CDR3 is built from 15 residues. V lost 6 bases and J lost 3, with 18 bases in between. The germline V gene has CDR1 SNHLY and CDR2 FYNNEI. The CDR3 nucleotides are TGTGCCAGCAGCCGCCCTGGGACGGCTGTCTACGAGCAGTACTTC. It encodes CASSRPGTAVYEQYF.

The chain employs TRBV30 and TRBJ2-5, with D perhaps TRBD2 (5 bases). The germline gives CDR1 GTSNPN, CDR2 SVGIG (reference sequence). Trimming cost V 6 bases and J 5 bases, with 13 bases left between them. This CDR3 comprises 12 residues. The CDR3 region is CACVDSGETQYF. The CDR3 DNA reads as TGTGCCTGCGTGGATTCGGGGGAGACCCAGTACTTC.

The chain recombines TRBV6-5 with TRBJ2-7; 7 bases fit TRBD1. V trimming: 0 bases; J trimming: 2 bases; junction bases outside the gene matches: 4. This CDR3 spans 15 amino acids. The germline V gene encodes CDR1 MNHEY and CDR2 SVGAGI. CDR3 sequence: CASSYSQGDPYEQYF. DNA for the CDR3: TGTGCCAGCAGTTACTCTCAGGGGGATCCCTACGAGCAGTACTTC.

The chain couples TRBV7-8 to TRBJ2-7; 8 nucleotides match TRBD1. CDR1 SGHVS and CDR2 FQNEAQ come from the germline V gene. V trimming: 2 bases; J trimming: 6 bases; junction bases outside the gene matches: 15. The CDR3 loop spans 17 amino acids. The CDR3 loop is CASSLRVGPGGAGEQYF. The CDR3 nucleotides read TGTGCCAGCAGCTTACGGGTGGGCCCAGGGGGCGCGGGCGAGCAGTACTTC.

This chain connects TRBV20-1 to TRBJ1-5, with no clear D. Trimming removed 7 bases from V and 2 bases from J, with 12 bases in between. The CDR3 contains 13 residues. Per germline, CDR1 DFQATT and CDR2 SNEGSKA (reference sequence). The CDR3 sequence: CSGRVSGNQPQHF. The CDR3 nucleotides are TGCAGTGGGAGGGTTTCCGGCAATCAGCCCCAGCATTTT.